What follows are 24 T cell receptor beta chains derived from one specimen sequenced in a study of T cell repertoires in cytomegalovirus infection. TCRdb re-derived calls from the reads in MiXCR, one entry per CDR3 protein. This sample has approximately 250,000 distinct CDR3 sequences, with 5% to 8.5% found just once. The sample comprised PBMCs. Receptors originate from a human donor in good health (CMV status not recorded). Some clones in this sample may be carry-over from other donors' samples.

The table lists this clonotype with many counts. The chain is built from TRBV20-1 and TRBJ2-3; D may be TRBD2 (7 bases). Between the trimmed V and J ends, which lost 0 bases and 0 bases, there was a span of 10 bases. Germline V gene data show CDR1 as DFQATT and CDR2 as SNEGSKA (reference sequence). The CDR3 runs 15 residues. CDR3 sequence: CSARDGGLSTDTQYF. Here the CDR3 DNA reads TGCAGTGCTAGAGACGGGGGGCTGAGCACAGATACGCAGTATTTT.

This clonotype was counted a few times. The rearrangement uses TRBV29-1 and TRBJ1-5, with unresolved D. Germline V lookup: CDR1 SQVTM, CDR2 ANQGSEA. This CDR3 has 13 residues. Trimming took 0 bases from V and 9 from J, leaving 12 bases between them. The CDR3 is CSVEDGGLGPQHF. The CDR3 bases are TGCAGCGTTGAAGATGGCGGATTGGGGCCCCAGCATTTT.

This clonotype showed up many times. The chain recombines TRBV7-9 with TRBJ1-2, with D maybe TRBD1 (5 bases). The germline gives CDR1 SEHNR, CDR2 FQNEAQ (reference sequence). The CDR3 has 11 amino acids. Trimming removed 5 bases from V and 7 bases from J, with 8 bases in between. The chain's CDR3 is CASSPGFGYTF. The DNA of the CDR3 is TGTGCCAGCAGCCCAGGGTTTGGCTACACCTTC.

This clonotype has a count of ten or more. CDR3 protein: CASSSRDRGLDQPQHF. CDR3 DNA sequence: TGTGCCAGCAGCTCCAGGGACAGGGGGCTGGATCAGCCCCAGCATTTT. V usage is TRBV7-2 and J usage is TRBJ1-5; 12 bases line up with TRBD1. V gave up 4 bases and J gave up 5 bases; unmatched junction bases: 6. This CDR3 contains 16 residues. Looked up from germline, CDR1 is SGHTA and CDR2 is FQGNSA.

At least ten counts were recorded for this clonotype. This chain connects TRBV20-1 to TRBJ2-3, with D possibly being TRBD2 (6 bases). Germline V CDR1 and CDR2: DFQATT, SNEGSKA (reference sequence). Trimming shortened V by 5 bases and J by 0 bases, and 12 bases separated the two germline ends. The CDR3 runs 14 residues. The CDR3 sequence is CSAVTTSSTDTQYF. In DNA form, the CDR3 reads TGCAGTGCTGTTACGACTAGTAGCACAGATACGCAGTATTTT.

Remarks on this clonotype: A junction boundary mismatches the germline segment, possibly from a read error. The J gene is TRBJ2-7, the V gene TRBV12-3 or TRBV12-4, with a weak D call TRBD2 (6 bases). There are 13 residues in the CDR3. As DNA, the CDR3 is TGTGCCGGCAGACCCGGCCCTAGCGACGAGCAGTACTTC. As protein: CAGRPGPSDEQYF.

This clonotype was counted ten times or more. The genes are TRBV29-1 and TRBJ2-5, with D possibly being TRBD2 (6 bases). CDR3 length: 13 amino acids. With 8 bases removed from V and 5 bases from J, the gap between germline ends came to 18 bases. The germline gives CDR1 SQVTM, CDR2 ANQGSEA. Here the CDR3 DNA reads TGCAGCCTTGTGGCGGGGAATCATGAGACCCAGTACTTC. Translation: CSLVAGNHETQYF. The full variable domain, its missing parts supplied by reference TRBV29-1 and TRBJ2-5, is SAVISQKPSRDICQRGTSLTIQCQVDSQVTMMFWYRQQPGQSLTLIATANQGSEATYESGFVIDKFPISRPNLTFSTLTVSNMSPEDSSIYLCSLVAGNHETQYFGPGTRLLVL.

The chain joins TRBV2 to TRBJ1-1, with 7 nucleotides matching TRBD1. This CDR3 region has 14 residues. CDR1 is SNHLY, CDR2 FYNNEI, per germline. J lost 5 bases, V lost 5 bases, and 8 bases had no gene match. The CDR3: CASSPTGAGTEAFF. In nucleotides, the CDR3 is TGTGCCAGCAGTCCTACAGGGGCAGGAACTGAAGCTTTCTTT. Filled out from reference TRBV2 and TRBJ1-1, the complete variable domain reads EPEVTQTPSHQVTQMGQEVILRCVPISNHLYFYWYRQILGQKVEFLVSFYNNEISEKSEIFDDQFSVERPDGSNFTLKIRSTKLEDSAMYFCASSPTGAGTEAFFGQGTRLTVV.

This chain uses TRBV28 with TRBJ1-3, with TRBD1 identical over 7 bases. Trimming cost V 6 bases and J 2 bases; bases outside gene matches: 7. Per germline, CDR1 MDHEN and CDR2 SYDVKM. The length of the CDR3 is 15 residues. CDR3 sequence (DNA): TGTGCCAGCAGAATACAGGGGACAGCTGGAAACACCATATATTTT. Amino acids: CASRIQGTAGNTIYF.

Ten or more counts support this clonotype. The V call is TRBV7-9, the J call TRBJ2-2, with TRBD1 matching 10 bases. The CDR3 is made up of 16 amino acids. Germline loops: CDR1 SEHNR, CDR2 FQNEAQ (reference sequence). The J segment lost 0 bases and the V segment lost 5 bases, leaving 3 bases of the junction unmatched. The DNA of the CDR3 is TGTGCCAGCAGCGTCGGACAGGGGGCGAACACCGGGGAGCTGTTTTTT. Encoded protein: CASSVGQGANTGELFF.

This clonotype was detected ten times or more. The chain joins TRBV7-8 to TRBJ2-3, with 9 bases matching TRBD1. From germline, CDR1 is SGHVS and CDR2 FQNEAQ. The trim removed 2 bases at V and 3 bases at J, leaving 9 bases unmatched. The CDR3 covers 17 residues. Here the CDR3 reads CASSLRIRDRVTDTQYF. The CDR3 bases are TGTGCCAGCAGCTTAAGAATTAGGGACAGGGTTACAGATACGCAGTATTTT.

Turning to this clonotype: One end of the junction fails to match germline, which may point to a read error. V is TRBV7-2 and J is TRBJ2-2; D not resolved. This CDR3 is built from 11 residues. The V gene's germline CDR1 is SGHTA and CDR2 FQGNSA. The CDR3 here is CASSLVSALGF. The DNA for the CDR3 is TGTGCCAGCAGCTTAGTGTCTGCTTTGGGGTTT.

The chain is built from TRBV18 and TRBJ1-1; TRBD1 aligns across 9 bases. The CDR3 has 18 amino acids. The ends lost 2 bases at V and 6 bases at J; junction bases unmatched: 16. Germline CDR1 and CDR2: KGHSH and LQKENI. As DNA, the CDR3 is TGTGCCAGCTCACCAAACACAGGGGGCTTTTCGCTTATCTCTGAAGCTTTCTTT. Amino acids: CASSPNTGGFSLISEAFF.

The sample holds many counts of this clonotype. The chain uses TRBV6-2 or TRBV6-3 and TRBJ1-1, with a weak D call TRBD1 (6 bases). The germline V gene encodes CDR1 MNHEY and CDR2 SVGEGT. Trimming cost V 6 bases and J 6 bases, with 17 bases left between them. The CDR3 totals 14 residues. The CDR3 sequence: CASSVIQGGAEAFF. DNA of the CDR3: TGTGCCAGCAGCGTGATACAGGGTGGCGCTGAAGCTTTCTTT.

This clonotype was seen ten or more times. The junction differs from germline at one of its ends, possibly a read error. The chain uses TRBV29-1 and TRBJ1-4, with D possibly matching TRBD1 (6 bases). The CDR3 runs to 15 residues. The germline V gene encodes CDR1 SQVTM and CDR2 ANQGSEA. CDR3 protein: CSVEGPSEGDVRAIF. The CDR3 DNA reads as TGCAGCGTTGAAGGTCCCTCGGAGGGGGACGTCAGGGCGATTTTT.

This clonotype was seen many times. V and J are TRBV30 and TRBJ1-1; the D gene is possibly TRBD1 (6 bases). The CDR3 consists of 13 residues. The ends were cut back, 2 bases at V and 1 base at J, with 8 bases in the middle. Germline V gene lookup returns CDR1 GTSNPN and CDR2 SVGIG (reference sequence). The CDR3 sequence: CAWSRQENTEAFF. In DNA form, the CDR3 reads TGTGCCTGGAGTAGACAGGAGAACACTGAAGCTTTCTTT.

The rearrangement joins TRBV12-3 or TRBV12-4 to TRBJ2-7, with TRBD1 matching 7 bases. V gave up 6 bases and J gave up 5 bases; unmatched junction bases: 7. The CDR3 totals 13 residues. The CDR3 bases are TGTGCCAGCAGCCGTAAGGGACAGAACGAGCAGTACTTC. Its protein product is CASSRKGQNEQYF.

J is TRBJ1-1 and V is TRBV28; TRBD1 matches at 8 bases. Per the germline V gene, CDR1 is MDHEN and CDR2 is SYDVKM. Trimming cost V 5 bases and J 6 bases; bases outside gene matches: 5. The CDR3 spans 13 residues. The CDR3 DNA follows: TGTGCCAGCAGTCGGACAGGGCTACCTGAAGCTTTCTTT. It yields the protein CASSRTGLPEAFF.

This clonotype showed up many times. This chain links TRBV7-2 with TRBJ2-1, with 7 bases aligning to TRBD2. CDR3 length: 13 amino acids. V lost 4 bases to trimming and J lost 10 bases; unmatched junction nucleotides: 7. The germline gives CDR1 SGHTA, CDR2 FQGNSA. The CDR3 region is CASSSRWREEQFF. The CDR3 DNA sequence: TGTGCCAGCAGCTCTCGATGGCGGGAGGAGCAGTTCTTC.

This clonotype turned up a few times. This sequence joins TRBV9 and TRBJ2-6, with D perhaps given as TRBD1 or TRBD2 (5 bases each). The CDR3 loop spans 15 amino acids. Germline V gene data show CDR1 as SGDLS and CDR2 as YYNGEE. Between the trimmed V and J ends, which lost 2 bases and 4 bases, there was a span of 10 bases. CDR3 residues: CASSVKGTGANVLTF. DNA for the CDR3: TGTGCCAGCAGCGTCAAGGGGACGGGGGCCAACGTCCTGACTTTC.

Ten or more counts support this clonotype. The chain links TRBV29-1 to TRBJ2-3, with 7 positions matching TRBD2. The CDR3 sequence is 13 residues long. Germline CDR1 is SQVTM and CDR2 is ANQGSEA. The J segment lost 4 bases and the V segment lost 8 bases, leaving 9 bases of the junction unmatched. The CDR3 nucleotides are TGCAGCTCCCGGGGAGGGTCGGCAGATACGCAGTATTTT. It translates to CSSRGGSADTQYF.

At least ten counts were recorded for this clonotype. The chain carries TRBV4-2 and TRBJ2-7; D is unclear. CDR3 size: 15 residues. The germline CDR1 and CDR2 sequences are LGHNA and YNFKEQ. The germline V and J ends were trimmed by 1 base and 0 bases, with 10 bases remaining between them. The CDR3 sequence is CASSQASLNSYEQYF. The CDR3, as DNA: TGTGCCAGCAGCCAAGCGAGCTTGAACTCCTACGAGCAGTACTTC.

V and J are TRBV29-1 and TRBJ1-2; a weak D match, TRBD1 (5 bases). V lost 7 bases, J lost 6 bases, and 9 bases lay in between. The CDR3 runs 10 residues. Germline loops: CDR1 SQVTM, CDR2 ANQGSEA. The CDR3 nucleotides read TGCAGCGAGGGGACTGATGGCTACACCTTC. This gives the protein CSEGTDGYTF.

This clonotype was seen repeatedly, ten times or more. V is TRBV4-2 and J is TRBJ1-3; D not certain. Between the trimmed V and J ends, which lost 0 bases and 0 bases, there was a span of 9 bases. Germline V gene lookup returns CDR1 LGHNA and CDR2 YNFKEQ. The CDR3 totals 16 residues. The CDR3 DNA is TGTGCCAGCAGCCAAGATCCTACTGTCTCTGGAAACACCATATATTTT. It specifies CASSQDPTVSGNTIYF.